One sample yielded the 10 T cell receptor beta chains listed below, sequenced in a study of blood T cell repertoires in COVID-19 (TCRdb year 2020). The library came from the immunoSEQ multiplex PCR assay. Imported from immuneACCESS, the table was reduced by TCRdb to in-frame sequences with V and J called. These copies leave out some clones; in studies compared against another copy, an unresolved V gene accounts for under half, and the cause of the remainder is not known. Within this sample are some 270,000 clones, with 70% to 90% of them counted one time only. The top ten clonotypes cover roughly 9.6% of the sample. Sequencing was done on a sample of peripheral blood. The source is an older woman with acute or convalescent COVID-19.

V gene TRBV2 combines with J gene TRBJ1-2; D is unresolved. Per germline, CDR1 SNHLY and CDR2 FYNNEI. Between the trimmed V and J ends, which lost 0 bases and 2 bases, there was a span of 10 bases. This CDR3 has 15 residues. The CDR3 protein is CASSEALTSNYGYTF. Written as DNA, the CDR3 is TGTGCCAGCAGTGAAGCCCTTACATCCAACTATGGCTACACCTTC.

The rearrangement links TRBV5-1 to TRBJ1-1, with a tentative D call TRBD1 (5 bases). The CDR3 sequence is 14 residues long. With 3 bases removed from V and 5 bases from J, the gap between germline ends came to 14 bases. Germline V gene sequence: CDR1 SGHRS, CDR2 YFSETQ. CDR3 loop: CASSSRTEGTEAFF. CDR3 sequence (DNA): TGCGCCAGCAGCTCCCGGACGGAGGGGACTGAAGCTTTCTTT.

The chain combines TRBV7-9 with TRBJ2-1, with D possibly TRBD1 on 6 matching bases. The CDR3 is 13 amino acids. In germline, CDR1 is SEHNR, CDR2 FQNEAQ (reference sequence). The DNA for the CDR3 is TGTCCCCAAATCTTCAGGGGAACGAATGAGCAGTTCTTC. This sequence encodes CPQIFRGTNEQFF.

The V gene is TRBV27, the J gene TRBJ2-2, with D possibly TRBD1 on 6 matching bases. The ends were cut back, 3 bases at V and 5 bases at J, with 13 bases in the middle. The CDR3 has 15 amino acids. Germline V lookup: CDR1 MNHEY, CDR2 SMNVEV (reference sequence). The CDR3 sequence is CASSFRGRDTGELFF. In DNA form, the CDR3 reads TGTGCCAGCAGTTTCAGGGGCAGGGATACCGGGGAGCTGTTTTTT.

This clone occurred a few times. CDR3 coding DNA: TGTGCCAGCAGCCTGGGGCAGGGGGTTGGATCACCCCTCCACTTT. Amino acids: CASSLGQGVGSPLHF. J is TRBJ1-6 and V is TRBV3-1 (or the pseudogene TRBV3-2); 7 nucleotides align to TRBD1. CDR3 length: 15 residues. V was pared by 4 bases and J by 10 bases, with 10 bases of the junction left unmatched. Germline V CDR1 and CDR2: LGHDT, YNNKEL (reference sequence).

V is TRBV6-4 and J is TRBJ1-3; D may be TRBD1 (6 bases). This CDR3 has 15 residues. Germline CDR1 is MRHNA and CDR2 is SNTAGT. V was clipped by 0 bases and J by 4 bases, with 10 bases between them. CDR3 DNA sequence: TGTGCCAGCAGTGACTCGAGGGGGTACGGAAACACCATATATTTT. It codes for CASSDSRGYGNTIYF.

This chain uses TRBV7-8 with TRBJ1-3, with TRBD1 matching 8 bases. Germline trimming cut 5 bases from V and 1 base from J; bases unmatched to any gene: 16. CDR3 size: 19 residues. Germline V gene sequence: CDR1 SGHVS, CDR2 FQNEAQ. CDR3 nucleotide sequence: TGTGCCAGCAGCCACCCAGGGGGCGCGACACGGACTTCTGGAAACACCATATATTTT. It yields the protein CASSHPGGATRTSGNTIYF.

The chain joins TRBV27 to TRBJ2-2, with D possibly matching TRBD2 (6 bases). The germline gives CDR1 MNHEY, CDR2 SMNVEV (reference sequence). V was pared by 5 bases and J by 4 bases, with 23 bases between. The CDR3 spans 18 residues. The CDR3 spells CASSLGTASTYSTGELFF. CDR3 coding DNA: TGTGCCAGCAGTCTCGGGACTGCGTCGACGTACTCCACCGGGGAGCTGTTTTTT.

In nucleotides, the CDR3 is TGTGCCAGCAGCCTTAACGCGGGGCGCTCCTACAATGAGCAGTTCTTC. It is translated as CASSLNAGRSYNEQFF. The V call is TRBV7-3, the J call TRBJ2-1; perhaps TRBD2 as D (6 bases). The CDR3 loop spans 16 amino acids. CDR1 is SGHTA and CDR2 is FQGTGA in the germline V gene. Trimming removed 5 bases at V and 0 bases at J, with 14 bases between.

The chain joins TRBV20-1 to TRBJ2-7; TRBD1 matches 8 bases. This CDR3 comprises 11 residues. Germline V CDR1 and CDR2: DFQATT, SNEGSKA (reference sequence). The V segment lost 3 bases and the J segment 6 bases; nucleotides outside the gene matches: 1. Here the CDR3 DNA reads TGCAGTGCTAGGGACAGGGCCGAGCAGTACTTC. It yields the protein CSARDRAEQYF.